These 30 T cell receptor beta chains originate from one sample sequenced in a study of T cells in Graves' hyperthyroidism and ophthalmopathy. Amplified TCR beta CDR3 regions derived from RNA transcripts. The HTBI primer set served for first-round RT-PCR of the TCR CDR3. TCRdb redid the calling of the multiplex PCR reads with MiXCR, one entry per CDR3 protein. The sample lists 350,000 or so distinct CDR3 sequences; 15% to 20% were seen once. Sequencing was carried out using blood. Source of these receptors: a woman between 35 and 50 years old with Graves' ophthalmopathy.

This clonotype was picked up a small number of times. Being one base from a much bigger clone, this may be a read error. The chain combines TRBV6-1 with TRBJ1-6; D might be TRBD1 (6 bases). The V end was cut by 6 bases, the J end by 4 bases, with 16 bases between. The CDR3 covers 16 residues. Germline CDR1 reads MNHNS; CDR2 reads SASEGT. Written as DNA, the CDR3 is TGTGCCAGCAGCTTCAATCCGGGACATTATAATTCACCCCTCCACTTT. Translating it yields CASSFNPGHYNSPLHF.

This clonotype was seen ten or more times. The chain couples TRBV7-9 to TRBJ1-1; D remains ambiguous. Germline assignment: CDR1 SEHNR and CDR2 FQNEAQ (reference sequence). V was clipped by 1 base and J by 2 bases, with 8 bases between them. The CDR3 runs to 14 residues. The chain's CDR3 is CASSLEQNNTEAFF. CDR3 coding DNA: TGTGCCAGCAGCTTAGAACAGAACAACACTGAAGCTTTCTTT.

This clonotype was recorded many times. The chain links TRBV6-1 to TRBJ1-3, with 8 bases identical to TRBD1. CDR1 and CDR2 (germline): MNHNS, SASEGT. Germline trimming cut 4 bases from V and 0 bases from J; bases unmatched to any gene: 8. The CDR3 runs to 17 residues. The CDR3, as DNA: TGTGCCAGCAGTGGCAGGGGGCTTGATTCCTCTGGAAACACCATATATTTT. Protein product: CASSGRGLDSSGNTIYF.

The V and J genes are TRBV4-1 and TRBJ1-1, with a possible D match to TRBD1 (5 bases). Germline V CDR1 and CDR2: MGHRA, YSYEKL. The length of the CDR3 is 18 residues. Trimming cost V 0 bases and J 6 bases, with 23 bases left between them. This CDR3 is CASSQDRGRADLSAEAFF. The CDR3 bases are TGCGCCAGCAGCCAAGATCGGGGCAGGGCCGATCTTTCGGCTGAAGCTTTCTTT.

The chain has TRBV9 and TRBJ2-7; D may correspond to TRBD1 or TRBD2 (6 bases each). CDR1 SGDLS and CDR2 YYNGEE come from the germline V gene. The CDR3 is made up of 15 amino acids. The V end was cut by 0 bases, the J end by 2 bases, with 12 bases between. In nucleotides, the CDR3 is TGTGCCAGCAGCGTAGGGCCGGGGGCGACCTACGAGCAGTACTTC. Amino acid sequence: CASSVGPGATYEQYF.

This clonotype has at least ten counts. This chain connects TRBV28 to TRBJ2-5; D possibly uses TRBD1 or TRBD2 (6 bases each). Germline-derived CDR1 and CDR2 are MDHEN and SYDVKM. V lost 2 bases to trimming and J lost 5 bases, with 12 bases between them. There are 14 residues in the CDR3. CDR3 bases: TGTGCCAGCAGTTTAGGGGGGCAGGCGGAGACCCAGTACTTC. It encodes CASSLGGQAETQYF.

This clonotype was seen at least ten times. Germline and junction disagree at one end, which may indicate a read error. The chain joins TRBV7-9 to TRBJ1-1; possible D gene TRBD1, 5 bases. The CDR3 loop spans 14 amino acids. The germline V gene has CDR1 SEHNR and CDR2 FQNEAQ (reference sequence). The CDR3 DNA reads as TGTGCCAGCAGCTTTCAGGGAGGTGGAACTGAAGCTTCCTTT. Its translation: CASSFQGGGTEASF.

This chain links TRBV30 with TRBJ2-7, with 10 bases that match TRBD1. The V and J ends lost 5 bases and 3 bases, in that order; junction bases with no gene match: 4. This CDR3 region has 13 residues. Germline V gene lookup returns CDR1 GTSNPN and CDR2 SVGIG (reference sequence). Written as DNA, the CDR3 is TGTGCCTGGGACCGGGACAGGGGCTACGAGCAGTACTTC. Translating it yields CAWDRDRGYEQYF.

This clonotype was picked up many times. The V gene is TRBV4-1, the J gene TRBJ1-1; D is unresolved. This CDR3 spans 16 amino acids. V was cut by 0 bases and J by 2 bases, with 13 bases left in between. Germline CDR1 MGHRA, CDR2 YSYEKL. CDR3 amino acids: CASSQEPPRLNTEAFF. The DNA for the CDR3 is TGCGCCAGCAGCCAAGAGCCCCCTCGACTAAACACTGAAGCTTTCTTT.

This clonotype was found many times. This chain connects TRBV6-2 or TRBV6-3 to TRBJ2-7, with D tentatively TRBD2 (7 bases). The CDR3 length is 14 residues. V gave up 6 bases and J gave up 3 bases, with 15 bases separating them. Germline assignment: CDR1 MNHEY and CDR2 SVGEGT. The CDR3 sequence: CASRVAGDIYEQYF. The CDR3 bases are TGTGCCAGCAGAGTGGCGGGGGACATCTACGAGCAGTACTTC.

At least ten counts were recorded for this clonotype. This chain joins TRBV28 and TRBJ1-5; D is unclear. The germline CDR1 and CDR2 sequences are MDHEN and SYDVKM. V lost 5 bases and J 9 bases, leaving 17 bases between the germline ends. The CDR3 is 14 residues long. As DNA, the CDR3 is TGTGCCAGCAGTCCCGATCGGGCCTATGGGCCCCAGCATTTT. This gives the protein CASSPDRAYGPQHF.

This clonotype was seen repeatedly, ten times or more. The CDR3 DNA reads as TGTGCCAGCAGTAGGGGGGGATTCGCGAAGCTGTTTTTT. Its translation is CASSRGGFAKLFF. The rearrangement links TRBV6-2 or TRBV6-3 to TRBJ2-2; possible D gene TRBD2, 7 bases. CDR3 length: 13 residues. V shed 5 bases and J shed 12 bases, with 16 bases lying between them. From germline, CDR1 is MNHEY and CDR2 SVGEGT.

In this sample, this clonotype turned up many times. The genes are TRBV5-1 and TRBJ2-7; no firm D call. The germline CDR1 and CDR2 sequences are SGHRS and YFSETQ. The CDR3 covers 13 residues. With 1 base removed from V and 3 bases from J, the gap between germline ends came to 8 bases. The DNA for the CDR3 is TGCGCCAGCAGCTTGAGGCAGTACTACGAGCAGTACTTC. Protein product: CASSLRQYYEQYF.

This clonotype came up many times. This chain joins TRBV29-1 and TRBJ1-2; a possible D gene is TRBD1 (5 bases). CDR1 and CDR2 (germline): SQVTM, ANQGSEA. This CDR3 region has 11 residues. Deletions cut 0 bases from V and 8 bases from J, with 7 bases between. The CDR3 reads CSVEEGEGYTF. For the CDR3, the DNA is TGCAGCGTTGAAGAGGGGGAAGGCTACACCTTC.

At least ten counts were recorded for this clonotype. The chain joins TRBV11-2 to TRBJ2-5; the match to TRBD1 covers 9 bases. Per germline, CDR1 SGHAT and CDR2 FQNNGV. The CDR3 runs 15 residues. After removal of 4 bases from V and 5 bases from J, the junction contained 8 bases not matched to a gene. The CDR3 DNA reads as TGTGCCAGCAGCTCTCGCGGGACAGGGTGGGAGACCCAGTACTTC. The encoded protein is CASSSRGTGWETQYF. Using reference TRBV11-2 and TRBJ2-5 for the parts outside the CDR3, the full variable domain is EAGVAQSPRYKIIEKRQSVAFWCNPISGHATLYWYQQILGQGPKLLIQFQNNGVVDDSQLPKDRFSAERLKGVDSTLKIQPAKLEDSAVYLCASSSRGTGWETQYFGPGTRLLVL.

In its sample, this clonotype was seen many times. J is TRBJ1-5 and V is TRBV12-3 or TRBV12-4, with a tentative D call TRBD1 (5 bases). The CDR3 spans 17 residues. The V gene lost 4 bases and the J gene lost 1 base, with 17 bases spanning the gap. CDR3 nucleotides: TGTGCCAGCAGTTGGGACCTGGGGGGGAAAAGCAATCAGCCCCAGCATTTT. Its protein product is CASSWDLGGKSNQPQHF.

This clonotype has at least ten counts. The chain uses TRBV29-1 and TRBJ2-7; 8 positions agree with TRBD2. Germline assignment: CDR1 SQVTM and CDR2 ANQGSEA. This CDR3 contains 13 residues. V gave up 2 bases and J gave up 3 bases; unmatched junction bases: 3. Written as DNA, the CDR3 is TGCAGCGTTGAACAGCGGGAGAGCTACGAGCAGTACTTC. Its translation is CSVEQRESYEQYF.

Remarks on this clonotype: A read error may produce the germline difference seen at one junction end. The chain uses TRBV28 and TRBJ1-5, with 8 bases matching TRBD1. The CDR3 has 14 amino acids. Germline V lookup: CDR1 MDHEN, CDR2 SYDVKM. CDR3 in amino acids: CASSPTGGNLPQHF. The CDR3 coding sequence is TGTGCCAGCAGTCCCACAGGGGGAAATCTGCCCCAGCATTTT.

The CDR3 nucleotides are TGTGCCAGCAGTAGCTTCCCGAGTGCGCGAGAGACCCAGTACTTC. Translation gives CASSSFPSARETQYF. This chain uses TRBV12-3 or TRBV12-4 with TRBJ2-5; D unresolved. CDR3 size: 15 residues. V shed 5 bases and J shed 4 bases, with 17 bases lying between them.

In this sample, this clonotype turned up a few times. The chain joins TRBV24-1 to TRBJ2-2; tentatively, D is TRBD2 (5 bases). The germline V and J ends were trimmed by 10 bases and 0 bases, with 8 bases remaining between them. CDR1 and CDR2 (germline): KGHDR, SFDVKD. CDR3 length: 13 residues. CDR3 amino acids: CATSVANTGELFF. The CDR3 DNA follows: TGTGCCACTAGCGTCGCGAACACCGGGGAGCTGTTTTTT.

J is TRBJ2-5 and V is TRBV6-5; 7 bases match TRBD1. There are 15 residues in the CDR3. CDR1 is MNHEY, CDR2 SVGAGI, per germline. V gave up 7 bases and J gave up 2 bases; unmatched junction bases: 10. CDR3 sequence (DNA): TGTGCCAGCACTTTCCCGGGACAGACTCAAGAGACCCAGTACTTC. Its translation is CASTFPGQTQETQYF.

A remark on this clonotype: This may be a read error: a much more frequent sequence differs by one nucleotide. The V call is TRBV6-1, the J call TRBJ2-7, with 10 bases fitting TRBD1. With 1 base clipped from V and 3 bases from J, the junction kept 0 bases outside the gene matches. In germline, CDR1 is MNHNS, CDR2 SASEGT. The CDR3 is 14 residues long. The CDR3 sequence: CASSEGTGGYEQYF. Written as DNA, the CDR3 is TGTGCCAGCAGTGAAGGGACAGGGGGCTACGAGCAGTACTTC.

This clonotype was seen ten or more times. The chain carries TRBV20-1 and TRBJ1-3; perhaps TRBD1 as D (6 bases). Germline CDR1 DFQATT, CDR2 SNEGSKA (reference sequence). The length of the CDR3 is 13 residues. The ends were cut back, 6 bases at V and 8 bases at J, with 17 bases in the middle. CDR3 amino acids: CSALTLRGYTIYF. In DNA, the CDR3 is TGCAGTGCCCTTACCCTCAGGGGATACACCATATATTTT.

There are many counts of this clonotype. V and J are TRBV4-1 and TRBJ1-5; D is unclear. The germline CDR1 and CDR2 sequences are MGHRA and YSYEKL. The CDR3 has 14 amino acids. Deletions cut 4 bases from V and 5 bases from J, with 12 bases between. CDR3 sequence: CASSPGNNYQPQHF. The DNA for the CDR3 is TGCGCCAGCAGCCCGGGAAACAACTATCAGCCCCAGCATTTT.

This clonotype was observed many times. The rearrangement links TRBV28 to TRBJ1-1, with D perhaps matching TRBD1 (5 bases). The CDR3 covers 15 residues. V was clipped by 8 bases and J by 4 bases, with 20 bases between them. Germline V gene data show CDR1 as MDHEN and CDR2 as SYDVKM. The chain's CDR3 is CASLETGRLGTEAFF. The CDR3 DNA reads TGTGCCAGCCTCGAAACGGGGCGTCTGGGCACTGAAGCTTTCTTT.

This clonotype was found many times. V and J are TRBV6-1 and TRBJ1-5; the match to TRBD1 covers 9 bases. The junction had 6 bases not matched to a gene; V was cut back by 6 bases and J by 6 bases. Germline-derived CDR1 and CDR2 are MNHNS and SASEGT. This CDR3 is built from 14 residues. The CDR3 loop is CASSPGQGFQPQHF. CDR3 nucleotides: TGTGCCAGCAGCCCGGGACAGGGATTTCAGCCCCAGCATTTT.

This clonotype was seen at least ten times. Since no conserved phenylalanine or tryptophan closes the CDR3, a read error is the likely cause. The rearrangement joins TRBV9 to TRBJ1-1; D unresolved. CDR3 length: 13 amino acids. Germline V gene sequence: CDR1 SGDLS, CDR2 YYNGEE. V lost 1 base to trimming and J lost 2 bases, with 6 bases between them. The CDR3 DNA reads as TGTGCCAGCAGCGTATCGGGAAACACTGAAGCTTTCTCT. This gives the protein CASSVSGNTEAFS.

As concerns this clonotype: One end of the junction fails to match germline, which may point to a read error. The rearrangement joins TRBV9 to TRBJ2-2, with D perhaps TRBD1 (5 bases). This CDR3 contains 14 residues. The germline V gene has CDR1 SGDLS and CDR2 YYNGEE. CDR3 sequence reads: CASGNRRYTRELFF. In DNA form, the CDR3 reads TGTGCCAGCGGAAACAGGAGATACACCAGGGAGCTGTTTTTT.

This chain joins TRBV20-1 and TRBJ2-5; 9 bases are shared with TRBD2. Germline values: CDR1 DFQATT, CDR2 SNEGSKA (reference sequence). The CDR3 runs to 12 residues. CDR3 nucleotides: TGCAGCTCGACTAGCGGCGGCGAGACCCAGTACTTC. It translates to CSSTSGGETQYF.

This clonotype occurred many times. This sequence joins TRBV28 and TRBJ1-5; tentatively, D is TRBD1 (5 bases). In germline, CDR1 is MDHEN, CDR2 SYDVKM. The CDR3 covers 17 residues. Trimming left V 5 bases short and J 3 bases short, with 20 bases between. CDR3 sequence (DNA): TGTGCCAGCAGTCCCCGGGGGGGTCGGCAACACAATCAGCCCCAGCATTTT. It encodes CASSPRGGRQHNQPQHF.